These 4 T cell receptor beta chains share one sample of origin, sequenced in a study of OX40 agonist ivuxolimab in advanced cancers. Libraries were prepared by immunoSEQ multiplex PCR; TCRdb keeps only in-frame clonotypes and omits some of them. Among some 86,000 clones, approximately 94% were seen once, and the ten largest hold about 10%. Sequences were derived from CD4+ or CD8+ T cells sorted from blood, sampled in a trial of the OX40 agonist ivuxolimab. The source is an adult with an advanced solid tumor such as melanoma, head and neck, liver or kidney cancer.

The chain combines TRBV6-5 with TRBJ1-1, with D possibly being TRBD1 (6 bases). The germline V gene has CDR1 MNHEY and CDR2 SVGAGI. The CDR3 length is 15 residues. Deletions cut 5 bases from V and 4 bases from J, with 17 bases between. The CDR3 protein is CASSPGALQGTEAFF. For the CDR3, the DNA is TGTGCCAGCAGTCCAGGGGCCCTACAGGGCACTGAAGCTTTCTTT.

The chain carries TRBV19 and TRBJ2-7; 9 positions match TRBD2. V gave up 3 bases and J gave up 5 bases; unmatched junction bases: 5. CDR1 is LNHDA and CDR2 is SQIVND in the germline V gene (reference sequence). This CDR3 has 14 residues. CDR3 sequence (DNA): TGTGCCAGTAGTATTCTAGCGGGGATCAACGAGCAGTACTTC. It specifies CASSILAGINEQYF.

CDR3 amino acids: CASSFTGDGTRPQHF. CDR3 nucleotides: TGTGCCAGCAGTTTTACAGGGGATGGGACGAGGCCCCAGCATTTT. V is TRBV28 and J is TRBJ1-5; 7 nucleotides agree with TRBD1. The CDR3 totals 15 residues. Trimming removed 3 bases from V and 9 bases from J; junction bases left unmatched: 11. Germline CDR1 MDHEN, CDR2 SYDVKM.

This rearrangement joins TRBV19 to TRBJ2-2, with D hard to call. V was shortened by 6 bases and J by 7 bases, with 9 bases between the two germline ends. The CDR3 covers 12 residues. Germline assignment: CDR1 LNHDA and CDR2 SQIVND (reference sequence). CDR3 region: CASSLEDGELFF. For the CDR3, the DNA is TGTGCCAGTAGCCTTGAGGACGGGGAGCTGTTTTTT.